The clone carrying this T cell receptor beta chain appeared many times. Antigen unknown. Researchers amplified the TCR beta CDR3 regions from RNA transcripts. HTBI primers were the set used in a first-round RT-PCR of the TCR CDR3. TCRdb processed the multiplex PCR reads anew with MiXCR; each CDR3 protein has one entry. This sample has approximately 590,000 distinct CDR3 sequences, with approximately 14% found just once. The sample is drawn from a study of T cells in Graves' hyperthyroidism and ophthalmopathy. Study overall: Peripheral blood was drawn at first diagnosis, prior to all treatment. The study's findings and limits: With a median lead of approximately six months before onset, the model predicted ophthalmopathy.

Extraction of PBMCs used roughly 9.3 ml of fresh peripheral blood. The specimen was blood. This sequence originates from a woman in her twenties or thirties with Graves' hyperthyroidism.

In nucleotides, the CDR3 is TGTGCCAGCAGTTTTAAGAAGGGCCGTTCTGGGGCCAACGTCCTGACTTTC. Its translation is CASSFKKGRSGANVLTF. This chain joins TRBV28 and TRBJ2-6; D not resolved. CDR3 length: 17 residues. Germline V gene data show CDR1 as MDHEN and CDR2 as SYDVKM. Trimming removed 3 bases from V and 1 base from J, with 13 bases in between.